The 2 T cell receptor beta chains in this list originate from one sample, sequenced in a study of blood T cell repertoires in COVID-19. Clones were sequenced by immunoSEQ multiplex PCR, and TCRdb holds only the in-frame ones, with some missing. The sample holds 200,000 to 250,000 clones, about nine tenths seen once. Sequences were obtained from PBMCs or T cells enriched from blood (not recorded which). The receptors derive from a woman in her forties with acute COVID-19.

The V gene is TRBV5-1, the J gene TRBJ2-3, with 9 positions matching TRBD1. V lost 4 bases and J lost 7; bases outside the gene matches: 7. From germline, CDR1 is SGHRS and CDR2 YFSETQ. CDR3 size: 14 residues. In nucleotides, the CDR3 is TGCGCCAGCAGCGACCGACAGGGGGTAAATACGCAGTATTTT. It translates to CASSDRQGVNTQYF. Complete variable domain (other parts from reference TRBV5-1 and TRBJ2-3): KAGVTQTPRYLIKTRGQQVTLSCSPISGHRSVSWYQQTPGQGLQFLFEYFSETQRNKGNFPGRFSGRQFSNSRSEMNVSTLELGDSALYLCASSDRQGVNTQYFGPGTRLTVL.

The V call is TRBV14, the J call TRBJ2-1, with 11 bases matching TRBD2. Germline loops: CDR1 SGHDN, CDR2 FVKESK. The CDR3 extends over 16 amino acids. The V gene end was trimmed by 3 bases and the J gene end by 7 bases; junction bases not matched to a gene: 8. CDR3 bases: TGTGCCAGCAGCCAGTTAGCGGGGGGGCCGAGGAATGAGCAGTTCTTC. It specifies CASSQLAGGPRNEQFF.